This TCR beta chain appears in the sequencing data of a study of blood T cell repertoires in COVID-19. CDR3 length equals 17 residues. Losses at the gene ends were 5 bases for V and 2 bases for J; bases not matched to a gene: 14. Germline CDR1 SGHNT, CDR2 YYREEE (reference sequence). Under the authors' procedure: Counts of nucleated cells, estimated from reference gene primer amplification, were obtained. Assay used: immunoSEQ multiplex PCR; TCRdb lists only in-frame clones, some missing. V, J and clone size are taken as reported in that table, and D and trimming were inferred from the DNA itself. The table includes 95,000 to 110,000 clones, about three quarters detected once.

The sequenced material came from peripheral blood. The origin of this receptor is a man in his sixties or seventies with acute or convalescent COVID-19. The chain has TRBV5-4 and TRBJ2-3, with 7 nucleotides matching TRBD2. CDR3 DNA: TGTGCCAGCAGGCGGGATCTTCACGGGGGGAACACAGATACGCAGTATTTT. Amino acids: CASRRDLHGGNTDTQYF.